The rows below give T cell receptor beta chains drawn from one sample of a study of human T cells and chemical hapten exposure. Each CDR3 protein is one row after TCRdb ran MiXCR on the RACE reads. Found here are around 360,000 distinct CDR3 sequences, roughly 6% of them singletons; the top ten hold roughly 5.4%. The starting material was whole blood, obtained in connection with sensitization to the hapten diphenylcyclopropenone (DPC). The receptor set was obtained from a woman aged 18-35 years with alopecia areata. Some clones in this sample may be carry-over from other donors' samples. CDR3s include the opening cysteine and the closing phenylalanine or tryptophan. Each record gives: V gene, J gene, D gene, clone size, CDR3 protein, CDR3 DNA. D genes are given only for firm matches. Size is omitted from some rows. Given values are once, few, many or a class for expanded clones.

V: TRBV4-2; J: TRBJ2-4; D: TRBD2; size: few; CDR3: CASSPGTSGATVAKNIQYF; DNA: TGTGCCAGCAGCCCAGGGACTAGCGGGGCGACAGTGGCTAAAAACATTCAGTACTTC
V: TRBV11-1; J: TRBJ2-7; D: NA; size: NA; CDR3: CASSLEDVNEQYF; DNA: TGTGCCAGCAGCTTGGAGGACGTAAACGAGCAGTACTTC
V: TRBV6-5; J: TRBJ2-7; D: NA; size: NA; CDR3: CASNPHQGMDDYEQYF; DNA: TGTGCCAGCAACCCACACCAGGGGATGGATGACTACGAGCAGTACTTC
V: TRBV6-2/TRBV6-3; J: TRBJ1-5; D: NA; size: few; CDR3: CASSSRRALGPQHF; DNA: TGTGCCAGCAGTTCCCGCAGAGCCTTGGGGCCCCAGCATTTT
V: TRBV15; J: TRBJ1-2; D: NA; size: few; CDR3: CATSRETGASNGYTF; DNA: TGTGCCACCAGCAGAGAGACGGGGGCATCGAATGGCTACACCTTC
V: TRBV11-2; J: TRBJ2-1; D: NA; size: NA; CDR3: CASSLAIALGEQFF; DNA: TGTGCCAGCAGCTTAGCAATAGCGCTGGGTGAGCAGTTCTTC
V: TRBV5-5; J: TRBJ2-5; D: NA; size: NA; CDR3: CASSFLQAQETQYF; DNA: TGTGCCAGCAGCTTCCTCCAAGCTCAAGAGACCCAGTACTTC
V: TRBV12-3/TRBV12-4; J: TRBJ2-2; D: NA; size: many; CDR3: CASSTRTAGELFF; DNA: TGTGCCAGCAGTACGCGGACAGCCGGGGAGCTGTTTTTT
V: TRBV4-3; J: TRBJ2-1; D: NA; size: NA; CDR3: CASSWEVAGLGDEQFF; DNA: TGCGCCAGCAGCTGGGAGGTGGCGGGGCTAGGTGATGAGCAGTTCTTC
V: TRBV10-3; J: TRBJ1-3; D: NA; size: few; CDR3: CAIATSQDRGNTIYF; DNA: TGTGCCATCGCGACAAGCCAAGATCGAGGAAACACCATATATTTT